The rows below give T cell receptor beta chains drawn from one sample of a study of CD8 T cells in ankylosing spondylitis. TCRdb analysed the 5' RACE reads with MiXCR anew, one entry per CDR3 protein. The table has fewer than 500,000 distinct CDR3 sequences, 20% to 30% seen once. Sequencing input: blood, either unsorted or a sorted T cell fraction (not recorded which). Every receptor here comes from a male donor with ankylosing spondylitis. CDR3s include the opening cysteine and the closing phenylalanine or tryptophan. D genes are given only for firm matches. The size entry is marked missing in some rows and otherwise reads once, few, many or a size class.

TRBV7-8	TRBJ1-1	NA	few	TGTGCCAGCAGCTTAGTAACCGAGGACACTGAAGCTTTCTTT	CASSLVTEDTEAFF
TRBV6-1	TRBJ2-3	TRBD1	few	TGTGCCAGCAGCGCAGGGGGCTGGGATACGCAGTATTTT	CASSAGGWDTQYF
TRBV12-3/TRBV12-4	TRBJ1-1	NA	few	TGTGCCAGCAGTTATCAACCGGGACACTCCACTGAAGCTTTCTTT	CASSYQPGHSTEAFF
TRBV3-1	TRBJ2-5	TRBD1	few	TGTGCCAGCAGCCAAGACCGGGGACAGGGCGTAGAGACCCAGTACTTC	CASSQDRGQGVETQYF
TRBV12-3/TRBV12-4	TRBJ2-1	NA	NA	TGTGCCAGCAGTTCATTCTCTACCTCCTACAATGAGCAGTTCTTC	CASSSFSTSYNEQFF
TRBV20-1	TRBJ1-6	NA	few	TGCAGTGCTAGAGTCGAGGGTTGGGGGCCCCTCCACTTT	CSARVEGWGPLHF
TRBV7-2	TRBJ1-4	TRBD1	many	TGTGCCAGCAGCCAAGACAGGGGTCTGACTGAAAAACTGTTTTTT	CASSQDRGLTEKLFF
TRBV18	TRBJ1-1	NA	NA	TGTGCCAGCTCATTCAGATTCACTGAAGCTTTCTTT	CASSFRFTEAFF
TRBV7-2	TRBJ1-1	NA	NA	TGTGCCAGCAGCTTAATTTCGGCAATGAACACTGAAGCTTTCTTT	CASSLISAMNTEAFF
TRBV29-1	TRBJ2-7	TRBD1	NA	TGCAGCGCTCGTATTGGACAGGGCTACGAGCAGTACTTC	CSARIGQGYEQYF
TRBV11-2	TRBJ2-7	TRBD1	many	TGTGCCAGCAGGCCAATTGACAGGGGCACCTACGAGCAGTACTTC	CASRPIDRGTYEQYF
TRBV5-1	TRBJ2-1	TRBD1	many	TGCGCCAGCAGCTTGGGTGGACAGGGATACAATGAGCAGTTCTTC	CASSLGGQGYNEQFF
TRBV20-1	TRBJ2-1	NA	NA	TGCTGTGCTAGAGATATCGGGCAGGGTGTCTACAATGAGCAGTTCTTC	CCARDIGQGVYNEQFF
TRBV20-1	TRBJ2-2	TRBD2	few	TGCAGTGCCCACTCGGGCGGGGGAACCGGGGAGCTGTTTTTT	CSAHSGGGTGELFF
TRBV7-8	TRBJ1-5	NA	few	TGTGCCAGCAGCTTAGGGCGTTCCGATCAGCCCCAGCATTTT	CASSLGRSDQPQHF
TRBV29-1	TRBJ2-4	NA	NA	TGCAGCGTTTCAGGGTTGTCCCAAAACATTCAGTACTTC	CSVSGLSQNIQYF
TRBV5-1	TRBJ2-5	TRBD2	NA	TGCGCCAGCAGCCTGCTTAGGACTAGCGGGAGGGCCTCGAGGGAGACCCAGTACTTC	CASSLLRTSGRASRETQYF
TRBV24-1	TRBJ2-3	TRBD2	few	TGTGCCACCAATGCGGGAGTCACAGATACGCAGTATTTT	CATNAGVTDTQYF
TRBV19	TRBJ2-5	NA	NA	TGTGCCAGTAGTACCCGGACAGAAGAGACCCAGTACTTC	CASSTRTEETQYF
TRBV29-1	TRBJ2-3	NA	many	TGCAGCGTTGCGTTAGGAGCTAGCACAGATACGCAGTATTTT	CSVALGASTDTQYF